These 21 T cell receptor beta chains were all obtained from the same sample, sequenced in a study of beta chain features in type 1 diabetes (dated by TCRdb to the late 2010s). The library was generated by the immunoSEQ multiplex PCR assay. The entire amount of isolated RNA was reverse transcribed using the High Capacity cDNA Reverse Transcription Kit, so the sequenced TCRB transcripts were expressed ones. Sourced from immuneACCESS, this table was stored by TCRdb with only in-frame sequences that have V and J called. A share of the clones is absent; for the studies checked, an unresolved V gene accounts for under half, and the remainder has no known explanation. Across this sample there are 140,000 or so clones, with about a tenth seen only once. About 0.61% of the sample lies in the top ten. Sequences were obtained from central memory CD4+ T cells from blood. These receptors were collected from a man younger than 30 in good health.

This clone was counted only a few times. This chain joins TRBV27 and TRBJ1-1; tentative D call: TRBD1 (5 bases). CDR1 MNHEY and CDR2 SMNVEV come from the germline V gene (reference sequence). This CDR3 has 14 residues. V gave up 6 bases and J gave up 2 bases, with 13 bases separating them. As DNA, the CDR3 is TGTGCCAGCAGACTTCCGGGGGAAAACACTGAAGCTTTCTTT. Translation: CASRLPGENTEAFF.

The genes are TRBV6-6 and TRBJ2-1; 9 nucleotides match TRBD2. The CDR3 extends over 14 amino acids. V dropped 4 bases and J dropped 2; count of bases not matched to a gene: 0. Per germline, CDR1 MNHNY and CDR2 SVGAGI (reference sequence). In nucleotides, the CDR3 is TGTGCCAGCAGTTTAGCGGGGGCCTACAATGAGCAGTTCTTC. Amino acid sequence: CASSLAGAYNEQFF.

The chain employs TRBV10-1 and TRBJ2-7; no clear D gene. V lost 8 bases and J lost 0, with 17 bases in between. CDR3 length: 15 residues. Germline V lookup: CDR1 WNHNN, CDR2 SYGVQD (reference sequence). The CDR3 sequence: CASSPGTVSSYEQYF. Here the CDR3 DNA reads TGCGCCAGCTCCCCAGGAACTGTGAGCTCCTACGAGCAGTACTTC.

Only a few counts were recorded for this clone. CDR3 DNA: TGTGCCAGCCAGGGGGTCCACGAGCAGTACTTC. This gives the protein CASQGVHEQYF. V usage is TRBV7-9 and J usage is TRBJ2-7; 7 bases fit TRBD1. The V and J ends lost 8 bases and 5 bases, in that order; junction bases with no gene match: 3. Germline CDR1 is SEHNR and CDR2 is FQNEAQ (reference sequence). The CDR3 loop spans 11 amino acids. The variable domain in full, with the rest retrieved from reference TRBV7-9 and TRBJ2-7, is DTGVSQNPRHKITKRGQNVTFRCDPISEHNRLYWYRQTLGQGPEFLTYFQNEAQLEKSRLLSDRFSAERPKGSFSTLEIQRTEQGDSAMYLCASQGVHEQYFGPGTRLTVT.

The chain joins TRBV5-5 to TRBJ2-7; TRBD1 matches at 8 bases. V shed 4 bases, J shed 6 bases, and the junction held 12 bases outside the gene matches. In germline, CDR1 is SGHKS, CDR2 YYEKEE (reference sequence). The length of the CDR3 is 15 residues. This CDR3 reads CASSTRTGNAVEQYF. The CDR3 DNA reads as TGTGCCAGCAGCACGCGGACAGGGAATGCGGTCGAGCAGTACTTC.

This clone has only a few counts. This chain links TRBV28 with TRBJ1-5; D not resolved. Trimming removed 3 bases at V and 0 bases at J, with 9 bases between. Germline values: CDR1 MDHEN, CDR2 SYDVKM. The CDR3 is 15 amino acids. The CDR3 DNA is TGTGCCAGCAGTTTTTTAATGTATAGCAATCAGCCCCAGCATTTT. Translating gives CASSFLMYSNQPQHF. Supplemented by reference TRBV28 and TRBJ1-5, the full variable domain reads DVKVTQSSRYLVKRTGEKVFLECVQDMDHENMFWYRQDPGLGLRLIYFSYDVKMKEKGDIPEGYSVSREKKERFSLILESASTNQTSMYLCASSFLMYSNQPQHFGDGTRLSIL.

This clone appeared a few times. The gene calls are TRBV5-1 and TRBJ2-7, with 7 bases that match TRBD1. Germline-derived CDR1 and CDR2 are SGHRS and YFSETQ. The CDR3 sequence is 13 residues long. After removal of 3 bases from V and 3 bases from J, the junction contained 3 bases not matched to a gene. In nucleotides, the CDR3 is TGCGCCAGCAGCTGGGACAGATTCTACGAGCAGTACTTC. This codes for CASSWDRFYEQYF.

This clone has just a few counts. The chain combines TRBV7-9 with TRBJ2-1; 9 bases map to TRBD2. This CDR3 is 15 amino acids long. V trimming: 0 bases; J trimming: 3 bases; junction bases outside the gene matches: 0. From germline, CDR1 is SEHNR and CDR2 FQNEAQ (reference sequence). CDR3 DNA sequence: TGTGCCAGCAGCTTAGCTAGCGGGGGCTACAATGAGCAGTTCTTC. Its protein is CASSLASGGYNEQFF.

In this sample, this clone turned up a few times. This chain uses TRBV25-1 with TRBJ2-5; 11 bases align to TRBD2. The V gene end was trimmed by 4 bases and the J gene end by 1 base; junction bases not matched to a gene: 8. There are 17 residues in the CDR3. Germline V CDR1 and CDR2: MGHDK, SYGVNS. The CDR3 loop is CASSAITSGGIQETQYF. In DNA form, the CDR3 reads TGTGCCAGCAGTGCAATCACTAGCGGGGGAATCCAAGAGACCCAGTACTTC.

This clone was picked up a small number of times. The chain has TRBV2 and TRBJ1-5; TRBD1 matches at 9 bases. V trimming: 4 bases; J trimming: 6 bases; junction bases outside the gene matches: 4. Looked up from germline, CDR1 is SNHLY and CDR2 is FYNNEI. This CDR3 spans 14 amino acids. The CDR3 nucleotides read TGTGCCAGCAGTGGGACAGGGGCGGGTCAGCCCCAGCATTTT. It specifies CASSGTGAGQPQHF. The full variable domain, rest sourced from reference TRBV2 and TRBJ1-5, is EPEVTQTPSHQVTQMGQEVILRCVPISNHLYFYWYRQILGQKVEFLVSFYNNEISEKSEIFDDQFSVERPDGSNFTLKIRSTKLEDSAMYFCASSGTGAGQPQHFGDGTRLSIL.

This chain connects TRBV30 to TRBJ2-1; perhaps TRBD1 as D (7 bases). CDR1 GTSNPN and CDR2 SVGIG come from the germline V gene (reference sequence). This CDR3 is built from 13 residues. V dropped 4 bases and J dropped 10 bases, with 17 bases sitting between them. The CDR3, as DNA: TGTGCCTGGACCAGGGGGGCGTTGCGGGAGCAGTTCTTC. It encodes CAWTRGALREQFF.

The chain links TRBV6-1 to TRBJ2-1, with 11 bases that match TRBD1. V was clipped by 3 bases and J by 6 bases; unmatched bases: 7. The germline CDR1 and CDR2 sequences are MNHNS and SASEGT. The CDR3 covers 16 residues. CDR3 protein: CASSDGVGTGGNEQFF. Here the CDR3 DNA reads TGTGCCAGCAGTGACGGCGTCGGGACAGGGGGCAATGAGCAGTTCTTC.

This clone was counted a few times. The chain carries TRBV11-2 and TRBJ2-1, with 13 nucleotides matching TRBD2. The trim removed 4 bases at V and 0 bases at J, leaving 9 bases unmatched. The CDR3 is 19 residues long. Germline V gene sequence: CDR1 SGHAT, CDR2 FQNNGV. This CDR3 reads CASSSLWTSGGHSYNEQFF. The CDR3 nucleotides read TGTGCCAGCAGCTCCCTATGGACTAGCGGGGGCCACTCCTACAATGAGCAGTTCTTC.

This clone was seen a few times. This sequence joins TRBV21-1 and TRBJ1-6. TRBV21-1 is deemed a pseudogene. The CDR3 is 21 amino acids. The CDR3 sequence is CASSNCGWSEGDDSYNSPLHF. CDR3 DNA: TGTGCCAGCAGCAATTGCGGGTGGTCTGAAGGAGATGACTCCTATAATTCACCCCTCCACTTT.

This clone was seen a few times. V gene TRBV6-5 combines with J gene TRBJ1-2; 9 bases match TRBD1. This CDR3 is built from 14 residues. Looked up from germline, CDR1 is MNHEY and CDR2 is SVGAGI. V lost 5 bases, J lost 2 bases, and 3 bases stayed unmatched. The CDR3 protein is CASSTGQGNYGYTF. CDR3 coding DNA: TGTGCCAGCAGTACCGGACAGGGGAACTATGGCTACACCTTC.

This clone was seen only a few times. This chain links TRBV4-2 with TRBJ2-5; the match to TRBD2 covers 7 bases. The germline gives CDR1 LGHNA, CDR2 YNFKEQ. After removal of 1 base from V and 4 bases from J, the junction contained 9 bases not matched to a gene. CDR3 length: 16 residues. The CDR3 bases are TGTGCCAGCAGCCAAGGGGTGCCAGCGGGGATAGAGACCCAGTACTTC. This gives the protein CASSQGVPAGIETQYF.

This clone was observed a handful of times. The chain employs TRBV6-6 and TRBJ1-1, with 9 bases fitting TRBD1. Germline lookup yields CDR1 MNHNY and CDR2 SVGAGI (reference sequence). This CDR3 has 13 residues. V lost 6 bases and J lost 8; bases outside the gene matches: 7. The chain's CDR3 is CASSRTGAAEAFF. CDR3 DNA sequence: TGTGCCAGCAGCCGGACAGGGGCGGCCGAAGCTTTCTTT.

CDR3 nucleotide sequence: TGTGCCAGCACCGCGGACAGGGCTGGCTACACCTTC. Translated: CASTADRAGYTF. V is TRBV6-5 and J is TRBJ1-2, with TRBD1 identical over 8 bases. Germline V gene data show CDR1 as MNHEY and CDR2 as SVGAGI. This CDR3 spans 12 amino acids. The ends lost 7 bases at V and 7 bases at J; junction bases unmatched: 5.

This clone appeared a few times. The V and J genes are TRBV11-2 and TRBJ2-1, with TRBD2 matching over 8 bases. Germline CDR1 reads SGHAT; CDR2 reads FQNNGV. The CDR3 runs 14 residues. Germline trimming cut 1 base from V and 10 bases from J; bases unmatched to any gene: 6. CDR3 protein: CASSLGLAPLEQFF. The CDR3 region has the DNA TGTGCCAGCAGCTTAGGACTAGCGCCCTTGGAGCAGTTCTTC. Supplemented by reference TRBV11-2 and TRBJ2-1, the full variable domain reads EAGVAQSPRYKIIEKRQSVAFWCNPISGHATLYWYQQILGQGPKLLIQFQNNGVVDDSQLPKDRFSAERLKGVDSTLKIQPAKLEDSAVYLCASSLGLAPLEQFFGPGTRLTVL.

CDR3 DNA sequence: TGTGCCAGCAGCTTATTACTAGAAGAGACCCAGTACTTC. This sequence encodes CASSLLLEETQYF. V gene TRBV11-1 combines with J gene TRBJ2-5; D perhaps matches TRBD2 (5 bases). The CDR3 is made up of 13 amino acids. Germline loops: CDR1 SGHAT, CDR2 FQDESV (reference sequence). With 2 bases removed from V and 3 bases from J, the gap between germline ends came to 7 bases.

The chain combines TRBV28 with TRBJ2-7; 7 nucleotides line up with TRBD2. Germline CDR1 MDHEN, CDR2 SYDVKM. The CDR3 has 14 residues. V shed 6 bases and J 0 bases; nucleotides not matched to a gene: 5. This CDR3 reads CASRDASGSYEQYF. The CDR3, as DNA: TGTGCCAGCAGGGATGCTAGCGGCTCCTACGAGCAGTACTTC.